This T cell receptor (beta chain) was sequenced during a study of CD4 T cell repertoires in COVID-19. No culture step preceded sequencing of the ex vivo isolated memory T cells. Assay: immunoSEQ multiplex PCR; the TCRdb copy retains only in-frame clones and omits some. The sample lists approximately 8,400 clones, under 90% seen once, with approximately 2.3% in the top ten. Germline V lookup: CDR1 MNHNS, CDR2 SASEGT. V was clipped by 3 bases and J by 4 bases, with 13 bases between them. The length of the CDR3 is 14 residues. This clonotype was sampled from a human donor who had COVID-19. The chain recombines TRBV6-1 with TRBJ2-7; possible D gene TRBD2, 6 bases. The material was effector memory CD4+ T cells from blood, obtained before the COVID-19 pandemic. CDR3 nucleotides: TGTGCCAGCAGTGAGGTTAGCGGCCCTTACGAGCAGTACTTC. Protein: CASSEVSGPYEQYF.